Presented here are 18 T cell receptor beta chains from one specimen sequenced in a study of blood T cell repertoires in COVID-19. Clones were sequenced by immunoSEQ multiplex PCR, and TCRdb holds only the in-frame ones, with some missing. The sample includes approximately 500,000 clones, roughly 89% seen only once; the top ten take under 8.5%. The sample comprised peripheral blood. The receptors stem from a woman aged 50 to 60 with COVID-19, enrolled during active disease.

The J gene is TRBJ2-1, the V gene TRBV23-1; TRBD2 aligns across 13 bases. TRBV23-1 is annotated as an ORF whose role is uncertain. Trimming cost V 6 bases and J 4 bases; bases outside gene matches: 12. The CDR3 consists of 18 residues. The CDR3: CASRREETSGRWYNEQFF. CDR3 DNA sequence: TGCGCCAGCAGACGAGAGGAGACTAGCGGGAGGTGGTACAATGAGCAGTTCTTC.

This clone appeared once. The chain is built from TRBV27 and TRBJ1-1; D gene uncertain. Germline CDR1 reads MNHEY; CDR2 reads SMNVEV (reference sequence). The CDR3 is 14 amino acids. Deletions cut 5 bases from V and 2 bases from J, with 12 bases between. Here the CDR3 reads CASSPGRENTEAFF. The CDR3 DNA sequence: TGTGCCAGCAGTCCGGGGAGGGAAAACACTGAAGCTTTCTTT.

The gene calls are TRBV9 and TRBJ2-5; 10 nucleotides agree with TRBD2. From germline, CDR1 is SGDLS and CDR2 YYNGEE. The CDR3 runs to 16 residues. The V gene end was trimmed by 4 bases and the J gene end by 5 bases; junction bases not matched to a gene: 11. The CDR3 DNA sequence: TGTGCCAGCAGCTTCACAGTAGCGGGGGGAATGGAGACCCAGTACTTC. Translated, it gives CASSFTVAGGMETQYF. Variable domain in full (rest from reference TRBV9 and TRBJ2-5): DSGVTQTPKHLITATGQRVTLRCSPRSGDLSVYWYQQSLDQGLQFLIQYYNGEERAKGNILERFSAQQFPDLHSELNLSSLELGDSALYFCASSFTVAGGMETQYFGPGTRLLVL.

The CDR3 bases are TGTGCCAGCAGTTCTTCAGGGGGCGTGGGTGAAAAACTGTTTTTT. It encodes CASSSSGGVGEKLFF. The chain has TRBV2 and TRBJ1-4; 8 bases fit TRBD1. CDR1 and CDR2 from the germline V gene are SNHLY and FYNNEI. Unmatched junction bases numbered 9, after V lost 5 bases and J lost 7 bases. The CDR3 sequence is 15 residues long.

The V gene is TRBV9, the J gene TRBJ1-4, with D tentatively TRBD1 (5 bases). Germline V gene lookup returns CDR1 SGDLS and CDR2 YYNGEE. The CDR3 runs to 14 residues. The V end lost 0 bases, the J end lost 4 bases, and 7 bases lay between the germline ends. The CDR3 sequence: CASSVGGVNEKLFF. The CDR3 DNA is TGTGCCAGCAGCGTAGGGGGCGTTAATGAAAAACTGTTTTTT.

This clone was detected a few times. V is TRBV5-1 and J is TRBJ2-3; D uncertain. This CDR3 has 17 amino acids. The V gene's germline CDR1 is SGHRS and CDR2 YFSETQ. Trimming cost V 0 bases and J 0 bases, with 14 bases left between them. The CDR3 sequence: CASSLVRLESSTDTQYF. CDR3 sequence (DNA): TGCGCCAGCAGCTTGGTTAGGCTAGAATCTAGCACAGATACGCAGTATTTT.

In its sample, this clone was seen a few times. The identical CDR3 is also encoded by other nucleotide sequences in the sample. This sequence joins TRBV5-6 and TRBJ2-7, with 9 bases matching TRBD1. V trimming: 7 bases; J trimming: 2 bases; junction bases outside the gene matches: 7. Germline CDR1 and CDR2: SGHDT and YYEEEE. The CDR3 consists of 14 residues. The CDR3 protein is CASGRDRVTYEQYF. The DNA for the CDR3 is TGTGCCAGCGGCCGGGACAGGGTTACCTACGAGCAGTACTTC.

This clone was observed once. The V call is TRBV27, the J call TRBJ2-7; weak D call: TRBD1 (5 bases). Germline CDR1 is MNHEY and CDR2 is SMNVEV (reference sequence). The CDR3 runs to 14 residues. Trimming removed 6 bases at V and 0 bases at J, with 12 bases between. The CDR3 loop reads CASRTGYSSYEQYF. The CDR3 DNA reads as TGTGCCAGCAGAACAGGATACAGCTCCTACGAGCAGTACTTC.

This clone occurred once. The V gene is TRBV10-3, the J gene TRBJ2-3; D is undetermined. The CDR3 totals 13 residues. V was clipped by 3 bases and J by 4 bases, with 8 bases between them. Germline V gene lookup returns CDR1 ENHRY and CDR2 SYGVKD. The CDR3 protein is CAISESPSDTQYF. The DNA for the CDR3 is TGTGCCATCAGTGAATCCCCTTCAGATACGCAGTATTTT.

The chain couples TRBV7-2 to TRBJ2-1; the match to TRBD1 covers 8 bases. V lost 5 bases to trimming and J lost 9 bases; unmatched junction nucleotides: 9. The germline V gene has CDR1 SGHTA and CDR2 FQGNSA. This CDR3 spans 14 amino acids. CDR3 region: CASSTRTGYSEQFF. In DNA form, the CDR3 reads TGTGCCAGCAGCACCCGGACAGGGTATAGTGAGCAGTTCTTC.

A word on this clone: Given a much more abundant clone one base away, this may be a read error. The same CDR3 also results from other DNA sequences found in this sample. Here the CDR3 DNA reads TGTGCCAGCAGCTTAGAAGGGGGCACTGAAGCTTTCTTT. As protein: CASSLEGGTEAFF. This sequence joins TRBV7-9 and TRBJ1-1, with D tentatively TRBD1 (6 bases). CDR1 SEHNR and CDR2 FQNEAQ come from the germline V gene (reference sequence). Trimming pared 1 base from V and 4 bases from J, leaving 7 bases between. The CDR3 sequence is 13 residues long.

This chain connects TRBV5-6 to TRBJ1-2; D perhaps matches TRBD1 (5 bases). The V end lost 2 bases, the J end lost 8 bases, and 16 bases lay between the germline ends. The germline CDR1 and CDR2 sequences are SGHDT and YYEEEE. The CDR3 is 14 residues long. For the CDR3, the DNA is TGTGCCAGCAGCTTTTTGATCCAGGGAGGAGGCTACACCTTC. Amino acids: CASSFLIQGGGYTF.

This chain links TRBV2 with TRBJ1-6; D gene unclear. The CDR3 length is 15 residues. Trimming stripped 4 bases from V and 6 bases from J, with 13 bases between. Per germline, CDR1 SNHLY and CDR2 FYNNEI. The CDR3 sequence: CASSVLPEVNSPLHF. CDR3 in DNA: TGTGCCAGCAGTGTCCTCCCAGAGGTTAATTCACCCCTCCACTTT.

The table lists this clone with a few counts. The chain uses TRBV18 and TRBJ1-1; 7 nucleotides align to TRBD1. There are 13 residues in the CDR3. After removal of 3 bases from V and 11 bases from J, the junction contained 9 bases not matched to a gene. Germline V gives CDR1 KGHSH, CDR2 LQKENI. Here the CDR3 reads CASSPPTGTAAFF. CDR3 DNA sequence: TGTGCCAGCTCACCTCCTACCGGGACAGCTGCTTTCTTT.

This chain joins TRBV19 and TRBJ1-1; TRBD1 agrees at 7 bases. The CDR3 length is 14 residues. The germline gives CDR1 LNHDA, CDR2 SQIVND (reference sequence). V was pared by 6 bases and J by 4 bases, with 8 bases of the junction left unmatched. The CDR3 spells CASSTTGLGTEAFF. The CDR3, as DNA: TGTGCCAGTAGCACGACAGGGCTGGGCACTGAAGCTTTCTTT. Together with reference TRBV19 and TRBJ1-1, the CDR3 gives the full variable domain: DGGITQSPKYLFRKEGQNVTLSCEQNLNHDAMYWYRQDPGQGLRLIYYSQIVNDFQKGDIAEGYSVSREKKESFPLTVTSAQKNPTAFYLCASSTTGLGTEAFFGQGTRLTVV.

The V gene is TRBV7-2, the J gene TRBJ2-7; TRBD1 matches 9 bases. With V trimmed by 4 bases and J by 2 bases, 3 bases remained unmatched. The length of the CDR3 is 14 residues. The germline V gene has CDR1 SGHTA and CDR2 FQGNSA. CDR3 protein: CASSWGQGAYEQYF. The CDR3 nucleotides are TGTGCCAGCAGCTGGGGACAGGGAGCCTACGAGCAGTACTTC.

The rearrangement uses TRBV7-3 and TRBJ1-2; D is unclear. The CDR3 has 13 residues. Trimming pared 5 bases from V and 5 bases from J, leaving 12 bases between. Germline CDR1 is SGHTA and CDR2 is FQGTGA. CDR3 bases: TGTGCCAGCAGCCGAGGCCCTCCTTATGGCTACACCTTC. This codes for CASSRGPPYGYTF.

With respect to this clone: A read error may produce the germline difference seen at one junction end. This chain uses TRBV12-3 or TRBV12-4 with TRBJ2-5; 9 bases map to TRBD2. The CDR3 runs to 12 residues. The CDR3 sequence: CASSLDGRTSDF. CDR3 sequence (DNA): TGTGCCAGCAGTTTAGACGGGAGGACTAGCGACTTC.